What follows are 14 T cell receptor beta chains derived from one specimen sequenced in a study of molecular identifiers for immune sequencing clone quantification. One entry per CDR3 protein results from TCRdb running MiXCR on the PCR reads. The top ten clones hold 0.65% to 0.75% of a sample with 300,000 to 400,000 distinct CDR3 sequences, over 20% of them seen once. Sequencing was performed on naive CD8+ T cells from blood, with Jurkat cell RNA spiked in. Subset indicated: FACS-sorted CD8+CD4-CCR7+CD45RA+ naive T cells. The receptors originated from a human donor in good health. Some libraries in this study had Jurkat cell RNA spiked in.

Of note for this clonotype: A single base separates this from a much larger clone, so it may be a read error. The gene calls are TRBV9 and TRBJ2-7; no clear D gene. V was clipped by 0 bases and J by 1 base, with 5 bases between them. Germline CDR1 is SGDLS and CDR2 is YYNGEE. The CDR3 spans 13 residues. CDR3 region: CASSVGESYEQYF. CDR3 in DNA: TGTGCCAGCAGCGTAGGAGAATCCTACGAGCAGTACTTC.

This clonotype occurred a few times. Its ends do not fully match the called genes, so a read error is possible. The chain combines TRBV4-1 with TRBJ2-7; D ambiguous. Germline V lookup: CDR1 MGHRA, CDR2 YSYEKL. CDR3 length equals 14 residues. The CDR3 region has the DNA TGCGCCTGCAGCCAAGATCCTGGTAGTTACGAGCAGTACTTC. Its protein is CACSQDPGSYEQYF.

The chain uses TRBV11-2 and TRBJ1-1; 8 bases match TRBD1. The CDR3 spans 15 residues. With V trimmed by 5 bases and J by 5 bases, 10 bases remained unmatched. Germline V CDR1 and CDR2: SGHAT, FQNNGV. CDR3 nucleotides: TGTGCCAGCAGCCTCGACAGGGGTGGTAGGACTGAAGCTTTCTTT. This gives the protein CASSLDRGGRTEAFF.

This clonotype was counted at least ten times. The CDR3 is CASSLSGSTEAFF. The CDR3 bases are TGTGCCAGCAGCTTATCAGGGTCAACTGAAGCTTTCTTT. The chain links TRBV7-9 to TRBJ1-1; perhaps TRBD1 as D (5 bases). The V end was cut by 2 bases, the J end by 5 bases, with 9 bases between. There are 13 residues in the CDR3. Germline V gene lookup returns CDR1 SEHNR and CDR2 FQNEAQ (reference sequence). The full variable domain, rest sourced from reference TRBV7-9 and TRBJ1-1, is DTGVSQNPRHKITKRGQNVTFRCDPISEHNRLYWYRQTLGQGPEFLTYFQNEAQLEKSRLLSDRFSAERPKGSFSTLEIQRTEQGDSAMYLCASSLSGSTEAFFGQGTRLTVV.

This clonotype was counted a few times. This rearrangement joins TRBV7-9 to TRBJ2-7; D remains ambiguous. Per germline, CDR1 SEHNR and CDR2 FQNEAQ (reference sequence). The CDR3 extends over 16 amino acids. Trimming removed 1 base at V and 0 bases at J, with 13 bases between. The CDR3, as DNA: TGTGCCAGCAGCTTAGTATCGGGTGACTCCTCCTACGAGCAGTACTTC. Its protein product is CASSLVSGDSSYEQYF.

This clonotype showed up many times. The chain joins TRBV7-6 to TRBJ2-3; either TRBD1 or TRBD2 may supply D (5 bases each). The V and J ends lost 5 bases and 6 bases respectively, with 21 bases between them. The V gene's germline CDR1 is SGHVS and CDR2 FNYEAQ. The CDR3 is 16 amino acids. The CDR3 region is CASSLETVRRADTQYF. The DNA of the CDR3 is TGTGCCAGCAGCCTAGAGACAGTCAGGCGGGCCGATACGCAGTATTTT.

This clonotype was observed a handful of times. The rearrangement links TRBV4-1 to TRBJ2-7, with D unresolved. Between the trimmed V and J ends, which lost 0 bases and 2 bases, there was a span of 5 bases. The germline V gene encodes CDR1 MGHRA and CDR2 YSYEKL. CDR3 size: 13 residues. The CDR3 is CASSQESTYEQYF. The CDR3 DNA is TGCGCCAGCAGCCAAGAGTCCACCTACGAGCAGTACTTC.

The rearrangement uses TRBV7-9 and TRBJ1-1; D remains ambiguous. The CDR3 has 14 amino acids. The V gene lost 5 bases and the J gene lost 14 bases, with 24 bases spanning the gap. Looked up from germline, CDR1 is SEHNR and CDR2 is FQNEAQ (reference sequence). CDR3 sequence (DNA): TGTGCCAGCAGCCCCCCGGACTTTCAGACCATGGGGTTCTTT. It yields the protein CASSPPDFQTMGFF.

On this clonotype: An end of the junction does not agree with germline; a read error may underlie this. V and J are TRBV29-1 and TRBJ1-1, with 11 bases matching TRBD1. CDR1 and CDR2 (germline): SQVTM, ANQGSEA. The CDR3 sequence is 14 residues long. CDR3 DNA: TGCAGCGCTCTCGGACAGGGGGCTATCACTGAAGCTCTCTTT. Residues: CSALGQGAITEALF.

The chain recombines TRBV7-9 with TRBJ2-3, with TRBD2 as a possible D gene (6 bases). CDR1 is SEHNR and CDR2 is FQNEAQ in the germline V gene (reference sequence). The CDR3 sequence is 14 residues long. Trimming cost V 4 bases and J 1 base, with 9 bases left between them. This CDR3 reads CASSSGLGTDTQYF. DNA of the CDR3: TGTGCCAGCAGCTCGGGACTGGGCACAGATACGCAGTATTTT.

This clonotype has a count of ten or more. The gene calls are TRBV7-9 and TRBJ1-1, with 11 bases matching TRBD1. The CDR3 length is 13 residues. The germline gives CDR1 SEHNR, CDR2 FQNEAQ (reference sequence). The ends lost 4 bases at V and 7 bases at J; junction bases unmatched: 2. The CDR3 DNA reads as TGTGCCAGCAGCTCGGACAGGGGGCTTGAAGCTTTCTTT. It is translated as CASSSDRGLEAFF.

This clonotype was observed at least ten times. The J gene is TRBJ1-5, the V gene TRBV28; TRBD1 matches 7 bases. The CDR3 has 15 residues. Trimming cost V 6 bases and J 2 bases; bases outside gene matches: 7. The V gene's germline CDR1 is MDHEN and CDR2 SYDVKM. CDR3 sequence reads: CASSSGTVGNQPQHF. CDR3 DNA sequence: TGTGCCAGCAGCTCCGGGACAGTAGGCAATCAGCCCCAGCATTTT.

Note on this clonotype: A single base separates this from a much larger clone, so it may be a read error. The rearrangement links TRBV29-1 to TRBJ2-3; D uncertain. This CDR3 region has 14 residues. The V gene lost 6 bases and the J gene lost 1 base, with 14 bases spanning the gap. Germline-derived CDR1 and CDR2 are SQVTM and ANQGSEA. The CDR3 loop reads CSVVEAVRTDTQYF. CDR3 DNA: TGCAGCGTCGTAGAGGCGGTTCGCACAGATACGCAGTATTTT.

The rearrangement uses TRBV19 and TRBJ2-7, with 10 bases identical to TRBD1. This CDR3 is built from 14 residues. Germline values: CDR1 LNHDA, CDR2 SQIVND (reference sequence). The ends lost 6 bases at V and 9 bases at J; junction bases unmatched: 11. Here the CDR3 DNA reads TGTGCCAGTAGCTTGACCGGGACAGGGGTTGGGCAGTACTTC. It codes for CASSLTGTGVGQYF.